Sequencing of this TCR beta chain was carried out in a study of CD8 T cells in ankylosing spondylitis. Findings of the study overall: Reported data indicate significant enrichment of disease-linked clones within matched ankylosing spondylitis synovial fluid. Earlier authors reported some of these motif variants in reactive arthritis synovial fluid and blood.

Quantitative 5'-RACE with molecular barcodes generated TCR beta libraries. TCRdb independently ran MiXCR on the 5' RACE reads; one entry per CDR3 protein. This sample has some 150,000 distinct CDR3 sequences, with around 42% found just once. Turning to this clonotype: Its antigen is not known.

The V end was cut by 0 bases, the J end by 7 bases, with 12 bases between. From germline, CDR1 is MNHEY and CDR2 SMNVEV (reference sequence). This CDR3 has 15 amino acids. This sequence joins TRBV27 and TRBJ1-4; D not certain. Sequences were obtained from synovial fluid, either unsorted or a sorted T cell fraction (not recorded which). This TCR was recovered from a male donor with ankylosing spondylitis. The CDR3: CASSLSRGYSEKLFF. In nucleotides, the CDR3 is TGTGCCAGCAGTTTATCCCGCGGGTATAGTGAAAAACTGTTTTTT.